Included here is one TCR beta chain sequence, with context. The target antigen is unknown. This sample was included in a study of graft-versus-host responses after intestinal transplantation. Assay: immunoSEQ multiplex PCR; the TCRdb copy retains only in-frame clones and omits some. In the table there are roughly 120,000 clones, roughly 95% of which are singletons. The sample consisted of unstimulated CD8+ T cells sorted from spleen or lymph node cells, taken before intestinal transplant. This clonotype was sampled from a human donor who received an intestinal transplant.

The chain's CDR3 is CASSWDWGRETQYF. The DNA for the CDR3 is TGTGCCAGCAGCTGGGACTGGGGGAGGGAGACCCAGTACTTC. The V call is TRBV11-2, the J call TRBJ2-5, with D perhaps matching TRBD2 (6 bases). V was clipped by 4 bases and J by 5 bases, with 14 bases between them. The CDR3 is 14 amino acids. CDR1 is SGHAT and CDR2 is FQNNGV in the germline V gene.